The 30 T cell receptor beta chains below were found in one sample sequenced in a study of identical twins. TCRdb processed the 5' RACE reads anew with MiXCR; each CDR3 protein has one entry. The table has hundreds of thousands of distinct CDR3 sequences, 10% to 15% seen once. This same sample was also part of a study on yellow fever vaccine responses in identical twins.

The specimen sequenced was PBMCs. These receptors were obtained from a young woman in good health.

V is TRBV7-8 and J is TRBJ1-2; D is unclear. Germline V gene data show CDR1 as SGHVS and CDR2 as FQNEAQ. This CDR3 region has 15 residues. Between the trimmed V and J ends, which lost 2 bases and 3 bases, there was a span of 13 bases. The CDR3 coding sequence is TGTGCCAGCAGCTTAAGGCGGGTGGCGGACTATGGCTACACCTTC. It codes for CASSLRRVADYGYTF.

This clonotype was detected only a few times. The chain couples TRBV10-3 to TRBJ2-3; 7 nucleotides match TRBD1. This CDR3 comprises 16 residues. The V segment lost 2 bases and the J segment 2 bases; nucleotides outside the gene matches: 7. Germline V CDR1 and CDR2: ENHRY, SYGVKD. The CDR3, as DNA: TGTGCCATCAGTGAGCCGGGACAGTCCCTCACAGATACGCAGTATTTT. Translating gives CAISEPGQSLTDTQYF.

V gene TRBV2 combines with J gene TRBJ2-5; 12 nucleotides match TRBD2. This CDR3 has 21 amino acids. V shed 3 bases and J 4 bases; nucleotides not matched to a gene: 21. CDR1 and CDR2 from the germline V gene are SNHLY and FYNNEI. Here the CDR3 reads CASSDAGRASGGAEVRETQYF. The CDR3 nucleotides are TGTGCCAGCAGTGACGCCGGTAGGGCTAGCGGGGGGGCCGAGGTGCGAGAGACCCAGTACTTC.

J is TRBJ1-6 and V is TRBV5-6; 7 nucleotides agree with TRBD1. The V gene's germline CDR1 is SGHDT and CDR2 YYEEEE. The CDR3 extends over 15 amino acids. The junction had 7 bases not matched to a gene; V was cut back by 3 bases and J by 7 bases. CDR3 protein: CASSYRQGRNSPLHF. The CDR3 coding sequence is TGTGCCAGCAGCTACCGACAGGGCCGAAATTCACCCCTCCACTTT.

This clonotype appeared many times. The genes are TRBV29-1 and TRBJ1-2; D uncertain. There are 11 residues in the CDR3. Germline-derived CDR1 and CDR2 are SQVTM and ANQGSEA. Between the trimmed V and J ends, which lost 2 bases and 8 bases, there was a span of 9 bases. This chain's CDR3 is CSVESGYGYTF. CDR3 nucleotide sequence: TGCAGCGTTGAAAGTGGGTACGGCTACACCTTC.

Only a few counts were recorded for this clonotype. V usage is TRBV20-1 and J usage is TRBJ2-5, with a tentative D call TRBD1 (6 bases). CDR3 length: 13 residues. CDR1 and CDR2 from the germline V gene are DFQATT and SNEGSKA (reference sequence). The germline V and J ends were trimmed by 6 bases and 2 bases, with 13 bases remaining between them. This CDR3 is CSASKGEQETQYF. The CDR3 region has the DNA TGCAGTGCCTCTAAGGGGGAGCAAGAGACCCAGTACTTC.

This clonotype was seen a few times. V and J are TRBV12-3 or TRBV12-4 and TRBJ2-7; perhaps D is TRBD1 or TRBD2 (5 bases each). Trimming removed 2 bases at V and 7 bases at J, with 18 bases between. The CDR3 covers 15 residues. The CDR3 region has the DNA TGTGCCAGCAGTTTATCGGGGCAACCGGGCGGGGAGCAGTACTTC. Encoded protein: CASSLSGQPGGEQYF.

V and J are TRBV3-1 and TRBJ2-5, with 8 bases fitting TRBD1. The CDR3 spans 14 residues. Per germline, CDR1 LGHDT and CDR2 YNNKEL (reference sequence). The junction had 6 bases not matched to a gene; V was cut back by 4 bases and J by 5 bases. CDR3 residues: CASSLQTGVETQYF. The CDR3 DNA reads TGTGCCAGCAGCCTCCAGACAGGGGTCGAGACCCAGTACTTC.

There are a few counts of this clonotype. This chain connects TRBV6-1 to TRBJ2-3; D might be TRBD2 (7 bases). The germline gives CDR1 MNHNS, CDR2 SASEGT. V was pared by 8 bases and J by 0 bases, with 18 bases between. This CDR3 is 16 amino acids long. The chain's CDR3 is CASASIRGASTDTQYF. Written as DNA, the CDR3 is TGTGCCAGCGCCTCTATCCGGGGGGCCAGCACAGATACGCAGTATTTT.

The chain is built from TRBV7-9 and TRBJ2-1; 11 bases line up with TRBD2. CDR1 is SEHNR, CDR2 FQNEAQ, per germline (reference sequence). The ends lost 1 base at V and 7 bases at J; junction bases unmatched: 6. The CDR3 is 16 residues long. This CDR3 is CASSLVALAGGNEQFF. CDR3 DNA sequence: TGTGCCAGCAGCTTAGTCGCCCTAGCGGGAGGAAATGAGCAGTTCTTC.

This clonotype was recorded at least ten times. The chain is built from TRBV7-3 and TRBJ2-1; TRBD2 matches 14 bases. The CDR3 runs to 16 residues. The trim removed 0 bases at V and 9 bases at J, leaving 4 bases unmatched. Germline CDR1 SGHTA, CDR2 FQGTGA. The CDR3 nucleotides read TGTGCCAGCAGCTTAACGGAGGGACTAGCGGGAGCTGAGCAGTTCTTC. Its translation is CASSLTEGLAGAEQFF.

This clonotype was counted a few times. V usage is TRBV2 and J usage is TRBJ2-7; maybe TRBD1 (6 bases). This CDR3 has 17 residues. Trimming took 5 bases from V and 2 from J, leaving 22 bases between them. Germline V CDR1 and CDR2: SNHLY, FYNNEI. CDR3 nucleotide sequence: TGTGCCAGCAGTACGAAAACCCCCGGGACACTCCCCTACGAGCAGTACTTC. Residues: CASSTKTPGTLPYEQYF. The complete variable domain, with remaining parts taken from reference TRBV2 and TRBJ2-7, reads EPEVTQTPSHQVTQMGQEVILRCVPISNHLYFYWYRQILGQKVEFLVSFYNNEISEKSEIFDDQFSVERPDGSNFTLKIRSTKLEDSAMYFCASSTKTPGTLPYEQYFGPGTRLTVT.

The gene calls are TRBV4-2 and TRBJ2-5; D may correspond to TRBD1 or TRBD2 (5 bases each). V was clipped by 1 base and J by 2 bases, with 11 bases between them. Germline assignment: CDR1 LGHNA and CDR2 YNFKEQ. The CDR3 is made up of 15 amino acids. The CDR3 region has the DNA TGTGCCAGCAGCCAAGTCGGGACCCAACAAGAGACCCAGTACTTC. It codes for CASSQVGTQQETQYF.

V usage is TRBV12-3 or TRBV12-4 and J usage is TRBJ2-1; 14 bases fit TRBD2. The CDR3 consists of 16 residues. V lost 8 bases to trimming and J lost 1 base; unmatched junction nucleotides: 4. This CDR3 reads CASGGLAGDSYNEQFF. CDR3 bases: TGTGCCAGCGGGGGACTAGCGGGAGATTCCTACAATGAGCAGTTCTTC.

The CDR3 sequence is CAISELNPGLVKETQYF. For the CDR3, the DNA is TGTGCCATCAGTGAGTTGAACCCGGGACTAGTGAAAGAGACCCAGTACTTC. The chain links TRBV10-3 to TRBJ2-5, with 8 bases aligning to TRBD2. Germline V gives CDR1 ENHRY, CDR2 SYGVKD. Losses at the gene ends were 1 base for V and 3 bases for J; bases not matched to a gene: 10. The length of the CDR3 is 17 residues.

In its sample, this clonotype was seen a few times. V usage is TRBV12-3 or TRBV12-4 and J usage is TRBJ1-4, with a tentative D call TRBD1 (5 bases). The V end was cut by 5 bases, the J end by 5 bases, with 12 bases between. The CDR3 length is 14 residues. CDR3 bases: TGTGCCAGCAGTCAGACAGCTAAGAATGAAAAACTGTTTTTT. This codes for CASSQTAKNEKLFF.

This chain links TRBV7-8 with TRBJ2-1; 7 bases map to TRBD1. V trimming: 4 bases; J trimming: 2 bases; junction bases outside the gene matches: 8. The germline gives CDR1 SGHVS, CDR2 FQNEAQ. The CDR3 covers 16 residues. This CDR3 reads CASSSLRDRPYNEQFF. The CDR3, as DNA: TGTGCCAGCAGCTCCCTCCGGGACAGACCCTACAATGAGCAGTTCTTC.

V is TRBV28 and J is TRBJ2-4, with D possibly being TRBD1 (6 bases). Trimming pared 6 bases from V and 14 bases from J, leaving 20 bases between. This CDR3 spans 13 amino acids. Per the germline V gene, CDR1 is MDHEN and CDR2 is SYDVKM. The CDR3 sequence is CASRKQGKIFKYF. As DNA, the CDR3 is TGTGCCAGCAGAAAGCAGGGGAAGATCTTTAAGTACTTC.

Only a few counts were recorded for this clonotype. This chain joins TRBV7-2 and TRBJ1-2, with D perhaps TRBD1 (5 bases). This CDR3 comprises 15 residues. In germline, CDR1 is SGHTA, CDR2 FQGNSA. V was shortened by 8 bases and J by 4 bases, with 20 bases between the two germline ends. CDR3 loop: CASRPRGGGSYGYTF. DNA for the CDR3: TGTGCCAGCCGACCCCGGGGCGGCGGGAGCTATGGCTACACCTTC.

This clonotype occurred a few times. CDR3 coding DNA: TGTGCCAGCGGACAGGGGAGCGGTCAGCCCCAGCATTTT. Protein sequence: CASGQGSGQPQHF. The rearrangement joins TRBV27 to TRBJ1-5; 9 bases are shared with TRBD1. Germline-derived CDR1 and CDR2 are MNHEY and SMNVEV (reference sequence). The length of the CDR3 is 13 residues. Trimming took 8 bases from V and 6 from J; bases not matched to a gene: 5.

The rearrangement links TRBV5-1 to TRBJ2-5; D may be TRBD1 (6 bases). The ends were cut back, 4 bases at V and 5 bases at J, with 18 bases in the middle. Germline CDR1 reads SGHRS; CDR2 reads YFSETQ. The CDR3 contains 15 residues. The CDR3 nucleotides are TGCGCCAGCAGCCCGACAGGAGAGCAGGGGGAGACCCAGTACTTC. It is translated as CASSPTGEQGETQYF.

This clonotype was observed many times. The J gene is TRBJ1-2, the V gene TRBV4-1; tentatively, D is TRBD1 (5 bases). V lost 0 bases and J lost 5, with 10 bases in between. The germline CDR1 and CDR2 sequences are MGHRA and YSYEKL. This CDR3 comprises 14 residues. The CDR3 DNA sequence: TGCGCCAGCAGCCAAGATACCCAGGGATATGGCTACACCTTC. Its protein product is CASSQDTQGYGYTF.

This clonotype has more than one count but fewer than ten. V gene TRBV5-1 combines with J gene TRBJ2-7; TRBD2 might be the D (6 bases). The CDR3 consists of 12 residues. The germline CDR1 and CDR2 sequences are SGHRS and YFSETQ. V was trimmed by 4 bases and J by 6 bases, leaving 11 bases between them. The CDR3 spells CASSRESAEQYF. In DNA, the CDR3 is TGCGCCAGCAGCCGGGAGTCGGCCGAGCAGTACTTC. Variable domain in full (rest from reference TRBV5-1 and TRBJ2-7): KAGVTQTPRYLIKTRGQQVTLSCSPISGHRSVSWYQQTPGQGLQFLFEYFSETQRNKGNFPGRFSGRQFSNSRSEMNVSTLELGDSALYLCASSRESAEQYFGPGTRLTVT.

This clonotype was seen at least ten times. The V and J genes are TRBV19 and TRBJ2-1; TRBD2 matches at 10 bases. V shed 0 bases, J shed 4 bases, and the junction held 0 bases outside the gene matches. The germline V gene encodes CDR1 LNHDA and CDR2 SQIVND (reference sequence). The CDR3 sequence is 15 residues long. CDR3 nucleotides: TGTGCCAGTAGTATAGAAGCGGGAGGGTACAATGAGCAGTTCTTC. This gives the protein CASSIEAGGYNEQFF.

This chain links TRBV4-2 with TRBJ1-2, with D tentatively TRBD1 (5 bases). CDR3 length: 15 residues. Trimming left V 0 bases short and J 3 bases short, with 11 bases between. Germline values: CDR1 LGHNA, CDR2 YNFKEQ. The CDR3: CASSQEARAYYGYTF. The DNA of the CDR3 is TGTGCCAGCAGCCAAGAGGCCAGGGCCTACTATGGCTACACCTTC.

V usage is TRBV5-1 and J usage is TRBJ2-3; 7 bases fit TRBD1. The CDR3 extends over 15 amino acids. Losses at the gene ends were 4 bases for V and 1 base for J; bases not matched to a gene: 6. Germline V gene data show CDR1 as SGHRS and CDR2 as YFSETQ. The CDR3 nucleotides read TGCGCCAGCAGCGCAACCGGGACAGGCACAGATACGCAGTATTTT. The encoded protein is CASSATGTGTDTQYF.

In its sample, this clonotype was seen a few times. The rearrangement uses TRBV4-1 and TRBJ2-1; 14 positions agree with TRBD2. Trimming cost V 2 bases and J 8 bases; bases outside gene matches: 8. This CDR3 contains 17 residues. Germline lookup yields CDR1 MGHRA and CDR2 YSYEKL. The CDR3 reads CASSQKPTSGGADEQFF. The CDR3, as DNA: TGCGCCAGCAGCCAAAAGCCGACTAGCGGGGGGGCGGATGAGCAGTTCTTC.

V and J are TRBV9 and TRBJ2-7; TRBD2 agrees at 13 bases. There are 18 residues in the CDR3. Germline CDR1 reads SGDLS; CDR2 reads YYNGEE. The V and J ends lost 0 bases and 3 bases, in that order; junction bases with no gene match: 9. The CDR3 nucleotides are TGTGCCAGCAGCGTAGAGGGTGGACTAGCGGGAGTTAGCTACGAGCAGTACTTC. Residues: CASSVEGGLAGVSYEQYF.

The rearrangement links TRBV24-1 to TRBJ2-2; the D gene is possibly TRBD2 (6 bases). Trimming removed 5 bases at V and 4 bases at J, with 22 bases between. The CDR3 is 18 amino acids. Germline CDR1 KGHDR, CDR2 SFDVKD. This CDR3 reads CATSASAGRPQGTGELFF. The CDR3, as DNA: TGTGCCACCAGTGCCTCGGCGGGGCGTCCTCAAGGCACCGGGGAGCTGTTTTTT.

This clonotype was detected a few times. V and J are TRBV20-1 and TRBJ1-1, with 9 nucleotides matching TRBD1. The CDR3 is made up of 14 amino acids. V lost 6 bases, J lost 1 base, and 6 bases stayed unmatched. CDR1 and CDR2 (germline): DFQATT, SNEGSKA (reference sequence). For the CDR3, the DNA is TGCAGTGCCTCAAGGACAGGGGAGAACACTGAAGCTTTCTTT. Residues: CSASRTGENTEAFF.